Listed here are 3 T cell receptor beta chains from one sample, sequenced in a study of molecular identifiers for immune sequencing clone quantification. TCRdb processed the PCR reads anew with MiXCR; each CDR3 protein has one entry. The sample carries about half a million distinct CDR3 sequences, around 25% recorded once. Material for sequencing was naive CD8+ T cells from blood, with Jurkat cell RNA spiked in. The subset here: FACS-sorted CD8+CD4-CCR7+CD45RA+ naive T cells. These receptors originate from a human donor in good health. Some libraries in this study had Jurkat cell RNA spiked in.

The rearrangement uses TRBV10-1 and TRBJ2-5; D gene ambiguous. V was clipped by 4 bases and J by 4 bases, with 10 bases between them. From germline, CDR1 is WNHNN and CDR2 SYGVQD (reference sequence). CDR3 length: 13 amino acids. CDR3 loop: CASSGAYGETQYF. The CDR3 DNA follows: TGCGCCAGCAGTGGAGCCTATGGAGAGACCCAGTACTTC.

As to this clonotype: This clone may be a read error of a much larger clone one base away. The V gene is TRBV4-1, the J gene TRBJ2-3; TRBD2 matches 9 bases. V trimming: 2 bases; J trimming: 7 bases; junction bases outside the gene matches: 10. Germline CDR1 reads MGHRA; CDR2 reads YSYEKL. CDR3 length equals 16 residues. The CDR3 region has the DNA TGCGCCAGCAGCCAAATCGGCGGGAGGGCCCCCCATACGCAGTATTTT. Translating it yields CASSQIGGRAPHTQYF.

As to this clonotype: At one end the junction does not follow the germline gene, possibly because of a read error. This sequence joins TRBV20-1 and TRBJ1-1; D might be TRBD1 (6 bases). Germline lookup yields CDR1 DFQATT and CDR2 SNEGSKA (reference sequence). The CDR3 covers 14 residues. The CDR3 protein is CGANIEGVDTEAFF. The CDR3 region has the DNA TGCGGTGCTAACATTGAGGGGGTGGACACTGAAGCTTTCTTT.